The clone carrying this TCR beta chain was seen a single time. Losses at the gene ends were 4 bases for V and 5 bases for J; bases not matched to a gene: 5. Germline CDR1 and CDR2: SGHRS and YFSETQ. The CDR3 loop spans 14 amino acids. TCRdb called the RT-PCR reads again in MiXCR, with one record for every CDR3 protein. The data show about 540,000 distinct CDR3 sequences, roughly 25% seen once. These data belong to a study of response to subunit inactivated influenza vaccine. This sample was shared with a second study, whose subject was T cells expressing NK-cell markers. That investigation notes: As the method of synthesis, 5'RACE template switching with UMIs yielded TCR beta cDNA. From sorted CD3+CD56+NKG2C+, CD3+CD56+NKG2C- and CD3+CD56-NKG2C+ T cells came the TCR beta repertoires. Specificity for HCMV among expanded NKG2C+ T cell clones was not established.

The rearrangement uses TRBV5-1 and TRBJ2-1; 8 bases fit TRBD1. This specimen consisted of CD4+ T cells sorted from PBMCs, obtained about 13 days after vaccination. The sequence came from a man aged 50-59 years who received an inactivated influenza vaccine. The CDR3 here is CASSGDRGHNEQFF. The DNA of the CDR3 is TGCGCCAGCAGCGGTGACAGGGGCCACAATGAGCAGTTCTTC.